The 27 T cell receptor beta chains reported below all come from one sample, sequenced in a study of T-cell reconstitution after alpha-beta-depleted transplantation in children. Unique molecular identifiers were incorporated when the TCRbeta library was constructed. MiXCR, applied by TCRdb to the PCR reads, yields one record per CDR3 protein. The table lists about 340,000 distinct CDR3 sequences, 10% of them singletons. The specimen comprised PBMCs from the stem cell graft donor, sampled from the stem cell graft. The receptor source for this set is a human donor who donated a stem cell graft to a child with acute lymphoblastic leukemia.

This clonotype appeared a few times. The chain uses TRBV6-1 and TRBJ1-5, with D tentatively TRBD1 (5 bases). The CDR3 totals 13 residues. Per germline, CDR1 MNHNS and CDR2 SASEGT. Trimming removed 7 bases at V and 2 bases at J, with 9 bases between. The CDR3 loop reads CASTRDGNQPQHF. DNA of the CDR3: TGTGCCAGCACAAGGGACGGCAATCAGCCCCAGCATTTT.

The gene calls are TRBV27 and TRBJ2-2, with 11 bases matching TRBD1. This CDR3 contains 16 residues. Germline CDR1 and CDR2: MNHEY and SMNVEV (reference sequence). V was clipped by 5 bases and J by 5 bases; unmatched bases: 7. Written as DNA, the CDR3 is TGTGCCAGCAGTCCACAAGGGACAGGGGGTACCGGGGAGCTGTTTTTT. This gives the protein CASSPQGTGGTGELFF.

This clonotype has ten or more counts. The J gene is TRBJ2-5, the V gene TRBV5-1, with D possibly being TRBD2 (6 bases). Germline V CDR1 and CDR2: SGHRS, YFSETQ. The CDR3 is made up of 12 amino acids. Deletions cut 7 bases from V and 5 bases from J, with 12 bases between. The CDR3 reads CASGPEGETQYF. Written as DNA, the CDR3 is TGCGCCAGCGGCCCGGAGGGCGAGACCCAGTACTTC.

This rearrangement joins TRBV12-3 or TRBV12-4 to TRBJ2-7; 7 bases line up with TRBD2. The CDR3 is made up of 15 amino acids. Losses at the gene ends were 7 bases for V and 2 bases for J; bases not matched to a gene: 11. The CDR3 DNA is TGTGCCAGCAACTCCCTTTCTAGCGGAACCTACGAGCAGTACTTC. Protein sequence: CASNSLSSGTYEQYF.

The rearrangement joins TRBV4-3 to TRBJ2-1; tentative D call: TRBD2 (5 bases). CDR1 and CDR2 (germline): LGHNA, YSLEER. The CDR3 length is 15 residues. V gave up 1 base and J gave up 8 bases, with 15 bases separating them. The CDR3 bases are TGCGCCAGCAGCCAAGCTAGGACGGGATGGGATGAGCAGTTCTTC. Its protein is CASSQARTGWDEQFF.

This clonotype has a handful of counts. The chain has TRBV27 and TRBJ1-6; D ambiguous. Germline loops: CDR1 MNHEY, CDR2 SMNVEV (reference sequence). The CDR3 covers 13 residues. V was trimmed by 4 bases and J by 1 base, leaving 2 bases between them. The CDR3 region has the DNA TGTGCCAGCAGTTGGTCCTATAATTCACCCCTCCACTTT. It translates to CASSWSYNSPLHF.

This clonotype turned up a few times. This chain uses TRBV2 with TRBJ2-3; 13 bases are a match to TRBD2. V gave up 6 bases and J gave up 4 bases; unmatched junction bases: 10. CDR3 size: 17 residues. The germline V gene has CDR1 SNHLY and CDR2 FYNNEI. CDR3: CASRTSGRAGGPDTQYF. In nucleotides, the CDR3 is TGTGCCAGCAGAACTAGCGGGAGGGCCGGGGGACCAGATACGCAGTATTTT.

This clonotype was seen repeatedly, ten times or more. V usage is TRBV20-1 and J usage is TRBJ2-5; 7 positions match TRBD1. The CDR3 runs to 15 residues. V lost 6 bases and J lost 7; bases outside the gene matches: 17. Germline-derived CDR1 and CDR2 are DFQATT and SNEGSKA (reference sequence). The CDR3 protein is CSAVPGQDKSRTQYF. The CDR3 DNA reads TGCAGTGCGGTTCCCGGACAGGACAAATCTCGGACCCAGTACTTC.

The V and J genes are TRBV7-9 and TRBJ2-3, with 11 bases aligning to TRBD2. Per the germline V gene, CDR1 is SEHNR and CDR2 is FQNEAQ (reference sequence). There are 17 residues in the CDR3. J gave up 1 base and V 2 bases, and 5 bases lay outside the gene matches. The CDR3 DNA sequence: TGTGCCAGCAGCTTAATCTTAGCGGGAGGGCGCACAGATACGCAGTATTTT. It specifies CASSLILAGGRTDTQYF.

Only a few counts were recorded for this clonotype. This rearrangement joins TRBV3-1 to TRBJ1-1; a weak D match, TRBD1 (5 bases). The CDR3 length is 13 residues. Trimming cost V 2 bases and J 7 bases, with 11 bases left between them. Germline CDR1 and CDR2: LGHDT and YNNKEL (reference sequence). The CDR3 region has the DNA TGTGCCAGCAGCCAAAGGGGCCCGAGTGAAGCTTTCTTT. Residues: CASSQRGPSEAFF.

This chain joins TRBV29-1 and TRBJ2-3; unclear D gene. The CDR3 contains 15 residues. From germline, CDR1 is SQVTM and CDR2 ANQGSEA. Trimming left V 3 bases short and J 1 base short, with 14 bases between. The CDR3 spells CSVESRRRGTDTQYF. In DNA, the CDR3 is TGCAGCGTTGAGAGTAGGAGAAGGGGCACAGATACGCAGTATTTT.

This clonotype was detected ten times or more. This chain connects TRBV5-1 to TRBJ2-2; perhaps TRBD2 as D (6 bases). CDR1 SGHRS and CDR2 YFSETQ come from the germline V gene. Trimming pared 4 bases from V and 0 bases from J, leaving 7 bases between. The CDR3 contains 14 residues. The CDR3 DNA reads as TGCGCCAGCAGCGGCGGGACGAACACCGGGGAGCTGTTTTTT. This sequence encodes CASSGGTNTGELFF.

The V call is TRBV6-1, the J call TRBJ2-5; 9 bases agree with TRBD2. There are 18 residues in the CDR3. Per germline, CDR1 MNHNS and CDR2 SASEGT. V trimming: 6 bases; J trimming: 4 bases; junction bases outside the gene matches: 18. The CDR3 is CASSSLHLAGGPGETQYF. For the CDR3, the DNA is TGTGCCAGCAGCTCCCTCCATTTGGCGGGAGGGCCTGGAGAGACCCAGTACTTC.

This clonotype was recorded a few times. The V and J genes are TRBV7-2 and TRBJ2-1, with D maybe TRBD2 (6 bases). The CDR3 loop spans 15 amino acids. Germline V gene data show CDR1 as SGHTA and CDR2 as FQGNSA. The germline V and J ends were trimmed by 1 base and 8 bases, with 15 bases remaining between them. CDR3 loop: CASSLGPGVRDEQFF. The CDR3 DNA reads TGTGCCAGCAGCTTAGGCCCGGGGGTCAGAGATGAGCAGTTCTTC.

This clonotype was recorded at least ten times. This chain joins TRBV7-9 and TRBJ2-1; 14 bases fit TRBD2. This CDR3 is built from 15 residues. V lost 4 bases to trimming and J lost 10 bases; unmatched junction nucleotides: 6. Germline V gene lookup returns CDR1 SEHNR and CDR2 FQNEAQ (reference sequence). The CDR3 coding sequence is TGTGCCAGCAGCTCGACTAGCGGGAGGGCCGGGGAGCAGTTCTTC. Translating it yields CASSSTSGRAGEQFF.

This clonotype was seen repeatedly, ten times or more. The chain couples TRBV5-6 to TRBJ2-1; 8 nucleotides line up with TRBD1. Germline values: CDR1 SGHDT, CDR2 YYEEEE. Trimming at V came to 2 bases and at J to 5 bases, leaving 9 bases not matched to a gene. The CDR3 contains 16 residues. CDR3 loop: CASSFSPGGAHNEQFF. CDR3 sequence (DNA): TGTGCCAGCAGCTTCTCGCCAGGGGGCGCCCACAATGAGCAGTTCTTC.

The rearrangement joins TRBV18 to TRBJ2-1; 8 bases fit TRBD2. Looked up from germline, CDR1 is KGHSH and CDR2 is LQKENI. The J segment lost 5 bases and the V segment lost 1 base, leaving 4 bases of the junction unmatched. This CDR3 is built from 15 residues. The CDR3 DNA sequence: TGTGCCAGCTCACCACTAGCGGGAAGTGACAATGAGCAGTTCTTC. Translation: CASSPLAGSDNEQFF.

This CDR3 reads CASSPAGQANEKLFF. The CDR3 DNA reads as TGCGCCAGCAGCCCCGCTGGACAAGCTAATGAAAAACTGTTTTTT. The chain is built from TRBV5-1 and TRBJ1-4, with D maybe TRBD1 (5 bases). The germline V and J ends were trimmed by 4 bases and 3 bases, with 13 bases remaining between them. The length of the CDR3 is 15 residues. The V gene's germline CDR1 is SGHRS and CDR2 YFSETQ.

This clonotype was detected only a few times. CDR3 nucleotide sequence: TGTGCCAGTAGTATTCTACTAGCGGTTTTCACAGATACGCAGTATTTT. It is translated as CASSILLAVFTDTQYF. The chain links TRBV19 to TRBJ2-3; 8 positions match TRBD2. The germline V gene has CDR1 LNHDA and CDR2 SQIVND (reference sequence). This CDR3 is 16 amino acids long. Trimming at V came to 3 bases and at J to 2 bases, leaving 7 bases not matched to a gene.

The chain uses TRBV4-3 and TRBJ2-1; tentative D call: TRBD2 (5 bases). Trimming pared 0 bases from V and 7 bases from J, leaving 19 bases between. CDR1 and CDR2 (germline): LGHNA, YSLEER. The CDR3 extends over 17 amino acids. CDR3 bases: TGCGCCAGCAGCCAAGATGCGGTAGGACTCCTCGTTAATGAGCAGTTCTTC. It yields the protein CASSQDAVGLLVNEQFF.

This clonotype was recorded many times. J is TRBJ2-1 and V is TRBV7-3; D is unclear. CDR1 is SGHTA and CDR2 is FQGTGA in the germline V gene. CDR3 length equals 14 residues. Trimming removed 3 bases at V and 7 bases at J, with 13 bases between. The DNA for the CDR3 is TGTGCCAGCAGCTTCCCGCCCTCCGGGAATGAGCAGTTCTTC. Its translation: CASSFPPSGNEQFF.

V and J are TRBV19 and TRBJ2-7; a weak D match, TRBD1 (5 bases). Germline loops: CDR1 LNHDA, CDR2 SQIVND (reference sequence). The CDR3 has 14 residues. Trimming stripped 5 bases from V and 1 base from J, with 12 bases between. CDR3 protein: CASSASTGSYEQYF. CDR3 DNA: TGTGCCAGTAGTGCCAGCACAGGATCCTACGAGCAGTACTTC.

This clonotype was picked up a small number of times. The chain is built from TRBV7-9 and TRBJ2-3, with D uncertain. Germline loops: CDR1 SEHNR, CDR2 FQNEAQ (reference sequence). Trimming pared 5 bases from V and 6 bases from J, leaving 9 bases between. CDR3 length equals 12 residues. CDR3 coding DNA: TGTGCCAGCAGCCCCGTAGGGGATACGCAGTATTTT. It translates to CASSPVGDTQYF.

This clonotype was detected a few times. The CDR3: CASSLGGLIDEQYF. The CDR3 bases are TGTGCCAGCAGCTTAGGGGGACTAATCGACGAGCAGTACTTC. The chain combines TRBV7-6 with TRBJ2-7; TRBD2 matches at 7 bases. The CDR3 extends over 14 amino acids. Trimming at V came to 1 base and at J to 5 bases, leaving 5 bases not matched to a gene. Germline CDR1 SGHVS, CDR2 FNYEAQ.

This clonotype showed up just a few times. The chain has TRBV7-8 and TRBJ2-7; a weak D match, TRBD2 (5 bases). CDR3 size: 16 residues. Germline V gene lookup returns CDR1 SGHVS and CDR2 FQNEAQ. Trimming pared 3 bases from V and 3 bases from J, leaving 18 bases between. The DNA of the CDR3 is TGTGCCAGCAGCTTTGCAACAGCGGATGACTACTACGAGCAGTACTTC. Translating it yields CASSFATADDYYEQYF.

A few counts support this clonotype. CDR3 sequence reads: CSARPLAGRYEQYF. CDR3 DNA: TGCAGTGCTAGACCACTAGCGGGAAGATACGAGCAGTACTTC. The chain carries TRBV20-1 and TRBJ2-7; 10 bases match TRBD2. Trimming cost V 2 bases and J 4 bases; bases outside gene matches: 5. The germline V gene has CDR1 DFQATT and CDR2 SNEGSKA (reference sequence). The CDR3 loop spans 14 amino acids.

This sequence joins TRBV5-1 and TRBJ2-1, with D hard to call. Per germline, CDR1 SGHRS and CDR2 YFSETQ. Trimming shortened V by 6 bases and J by 0 bases, and 13 bases separated the two germline ends. This CDR3 has 15 residues. CDR3 in amino acids: CASTSDFNSYNEQFF. As DNA, the CDR3 is TGCGCCAGCACGTCAGACTTCAACTCCTACAATGAGCAGTTCTTC.